Listed below are T cell receptor beta chains from one sample, sequenced in a study of technical replicates of blood from a few donors. The repertoire was sequenced with immunoSEQ multiplex PCR; TCRdb's copy has only in-frame clones and lacks some. The table has about 62,000 clones, nearly 90% seen once; the top ten hold 4.8%. Sequenced input: PBMCs. These receptors were taken from a human donor in good health. Some clones in this sample may be carry-over from other donors' samples. Each CDR3 is given with its conserved first and last residue. The order of the fields is CDR3 protein, CDR3 length, J gene, V gene.

cdr3_aa: CASSRTGGTLEQYF
cdr3_length: 14
j_call: TRBJ2-7
v_call: TRBV19

cdr3_aa: CASRPTGDPSPLHF
cdr3_length: 14
j_call: TRBJ1-6
v_call: TRBV6-5

cdr3_aa: CASSESRDSSETQYF
cdr3_length: 15
j_call: TRBJ2-5
v_call: TRBV25-1

cdr3_aa: CASSLALAGVHF
cdr3_length: 12
j_call: TRBJ2-7
v_call: TRBV7-2

cdr3_aa: CASSQGVQGGGYTF
cdr3_length: 14
j_call: TRBJ1-2
v_call: TRBV4-3

cdr3_aa: CASKVASGAADTQYF
cdr3_length: 15
j_call: TRBJ2-3
v_call: TRBV2

cdr3_aa: CASSLATPGGYGYTF
cdr3_length: 15
j_call: TRBJ1-2
v_call: TRBV7-9

cdr3_aa: CASTEGGRGPGELFF
cdr3_length: 15
j_call: TRBJ2-2
v_call: TRBV7-9

cdr3_aa: CSVEDGRVDFNYGYTF
cdr3_length: 16
j_call: TRBJ1-2
v_call: TRBV29-1

cdr3_aa: CASSLGWDRSYEQYF
cdr3_length: 15
j_call: TRBJ2-7
v_call: TRBV13

cdr3_aa: CASSLGWGPTGEQFF
cdr3_length: 15
j_call: TRBJ2-1
v_call: TRBV7-9

cdr3_aa: CASSLQGGATAKAFF
cdr3_length: 15
j_call: TRBJ1-1
v_call: TRBV4-1

cdr3_aa: CASSLISLGPHYYEQYF
cdr3_length: 17
j_call: TRBJ2-7
v_call: TRBV7-9

cdr3_aa: CASSKGAWQPQHF
cdr3_length: 13
j_call: TRBJ1-5
v_call: TRBV2

cdr3_aa: CASSYSAGAGANVLTF
cdr3_length: 16
j_call: TRBJ2-6
v_call: TRBV6-5

cdr3_aa: CASSSPGSGANVLTF
cdr3_length: 15
j_call: TRBJ2-6
v_call: TRBV13

cdr3_aa: CASTLGGGKETQYF
cdr3_length: 14
j_call: TRBJ2-5
v_call: TRBV5-4

cdr3_aa: CASSTDRANQPQHF
cdr3_length: 14
j_call: TRBJ1-5
v_call: TRBV7-9

cdr3_aa: CASSSITSSTDTQYF
cdr3_length: 15
j_call: TRBJ2-3
v_call: TRBV5-6

cdr3_aa: CASSEQNEQFF
cdr3_length: 11
j_call: TRBJ2-1
v_call: TRBV7-9

cdr3_aa: CASSSPQGYEQYF
cdr3_length: 13
j_call: TRBJ2-7
v_call: TRBV6-5

cdr3_aa: CASSRVEGGGTDTQYF
cdr3_length: 16
j_call: TRBJ2-3
v_call: TRBV9

cdr3_aa: CASSRGYTGNTIYF
cdr3_length: 14
j_call: TRBJ1-3
v_call: TRBV18

cdr3_aa: CASSAPWTGQHEQYF
cdr3_length: 15
j_call: TRBJ2-7
v_call: TRBV5-4